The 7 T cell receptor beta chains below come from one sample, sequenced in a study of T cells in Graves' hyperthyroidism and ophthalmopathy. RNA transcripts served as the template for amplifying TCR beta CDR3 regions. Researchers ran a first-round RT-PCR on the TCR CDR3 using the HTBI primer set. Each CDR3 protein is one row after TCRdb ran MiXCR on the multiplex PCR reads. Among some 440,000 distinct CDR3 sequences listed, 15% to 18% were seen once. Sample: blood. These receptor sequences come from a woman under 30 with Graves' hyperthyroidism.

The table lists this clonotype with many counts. The CDR3 protein is CASSPSRTANYGYTF. The CDR3 DNA reads as TGTGCCAGCAGTCCTTCCCGGACGGCCAACTATGGCTACACCTTC. The chain links TRBV12-3 or TRBV12-4 to TRBJ1-2; no firm D call. The CDR3 is 15 residues long. V lost 5 bases and J lost 2, with 15 bases in between.

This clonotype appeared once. The CDR3 sequence: CSARPLLQGTYEQYF. The CDR3 DNA reads as TGCAGTGCTAGGCCCCTCCTACAGGGTACCTACGAGCAGTACTTC. This rearrangement joins TRBV20-1 to TRBJ2-7; perhaps TRBD1 as D (6 bases). Trimming left V 3 bases short and J 2 bases short, with 17 bases between. The CDR3 covers 15 residues. Germline loops: CDR1 DFQATT, CDR2 SNEGSKA (reference sequence).

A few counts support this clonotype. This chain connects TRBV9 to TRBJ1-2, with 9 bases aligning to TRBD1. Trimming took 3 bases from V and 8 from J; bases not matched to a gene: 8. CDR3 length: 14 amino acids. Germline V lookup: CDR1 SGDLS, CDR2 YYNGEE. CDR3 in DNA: TGTGCCAGCAGCGCCACAGGGGGCGCAGAGGGCTACACCTTC. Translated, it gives CASSATGGAEGYTF.

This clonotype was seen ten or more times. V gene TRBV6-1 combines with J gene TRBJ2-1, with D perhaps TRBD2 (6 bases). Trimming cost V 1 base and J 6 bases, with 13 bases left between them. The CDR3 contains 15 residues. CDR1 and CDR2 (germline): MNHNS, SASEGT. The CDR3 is CASSEGGVWVNEQFF. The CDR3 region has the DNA TGTGCCAGCAGTGAAGGGGGGGTGTGGGTCAATGAGCAGTTCTTC.

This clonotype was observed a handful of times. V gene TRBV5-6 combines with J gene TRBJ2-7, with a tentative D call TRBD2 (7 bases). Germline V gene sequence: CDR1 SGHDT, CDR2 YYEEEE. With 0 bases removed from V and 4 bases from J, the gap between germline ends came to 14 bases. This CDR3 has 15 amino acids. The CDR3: CASSLGGGWVYEQYF. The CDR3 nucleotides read TGTGCCAGCAGCTTGGGGGGGGGCTGGGTTTACGAGCAGTACTTC.

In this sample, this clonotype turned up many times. The CDR3 DNA follows: TGTGCCAGCTCACCGGGGACTACTCACAATGAGCAGTTCTTC. It specifies CASSPGTTHNEQFF. This chain links TRBV18 with TRBJ2-1; 7 nucleotides agree with TRBD2. The CDR3 consists of 14 residues. Trimming removed 3 bases from V and 5 bases from J; junction bases left unmatched: 4. Germline assignment: CDR1 KGHSH and CDR2 LQKENI.

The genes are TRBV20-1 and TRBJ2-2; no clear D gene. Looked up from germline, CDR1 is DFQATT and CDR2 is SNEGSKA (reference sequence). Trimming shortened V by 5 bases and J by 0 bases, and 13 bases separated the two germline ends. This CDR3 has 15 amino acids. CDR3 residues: CSAFPWKANTGELFF. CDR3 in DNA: TGCAGTGCTTTTCCCTGGAAGGCGAACACCGGGGAGCTGTTTTTT.